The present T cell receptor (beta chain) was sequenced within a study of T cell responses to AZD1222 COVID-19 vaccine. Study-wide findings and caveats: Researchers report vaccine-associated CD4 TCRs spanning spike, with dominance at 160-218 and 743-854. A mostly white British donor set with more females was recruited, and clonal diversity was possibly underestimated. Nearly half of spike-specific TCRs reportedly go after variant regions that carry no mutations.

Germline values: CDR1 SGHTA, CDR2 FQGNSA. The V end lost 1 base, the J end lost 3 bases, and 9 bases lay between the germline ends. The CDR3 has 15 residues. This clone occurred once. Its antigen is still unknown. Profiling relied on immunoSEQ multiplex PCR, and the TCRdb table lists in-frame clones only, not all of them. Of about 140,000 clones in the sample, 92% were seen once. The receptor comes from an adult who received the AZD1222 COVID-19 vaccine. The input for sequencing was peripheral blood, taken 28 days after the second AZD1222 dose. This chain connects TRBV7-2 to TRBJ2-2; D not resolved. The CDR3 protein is CASSLDGLYTGELFF. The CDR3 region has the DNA TGTGCCAGCAGCTTAGACGGGTTATACACCGGGGAGCTGTTTTTT.